This T cell receptor (beta chain) appears in the sequencing data of a study of blood T cells in healthy people across ages. Study context: About one barcoded beta molecule per two T cells came from capture by template switching.

Study-level results: Leaving the PBMCs unsorted stopped any conclusive comparison of naive versus antigen-experienced cells. Roughly linear age-related decline in beta diversity appeared, significant by age about 40.

A second about 7 to 12 cycle PCR used barcoded and J-beta primers. Each of the cDNA molecules was tagged by a template-switch adaptor with 12 random nucleotides. MiXCR was run by TCRdb on the 5' RACE reads, yielding one entry per CDR3 protein. The sample contains about 1,400,000 distinct CDR3 sequences, around 59% of which appear only once. Germline assignment: CDR1 SGHAT and CDR2 FQNNGV. V shed 4 bases, J shed 11 bases, and the junction held 16 bases outside the gene matches. CDR3 size: 15 residues. In the case of this clonotype: The antigen is undetermined.

The TCR was taken from a man between 18 and 35 years old in good health. V gene TRBV11-2 combines with J gene TRBJ2-5; 7 nucleotides match TRBD2. Sequenced material: blood. The CDR3 DNA reads TGTGCCAGCAGCTCGAGCGGGACTCCCTACAATGAGCAGTACTTC. Protein sequence: CASSSSGTPYNEQYF.